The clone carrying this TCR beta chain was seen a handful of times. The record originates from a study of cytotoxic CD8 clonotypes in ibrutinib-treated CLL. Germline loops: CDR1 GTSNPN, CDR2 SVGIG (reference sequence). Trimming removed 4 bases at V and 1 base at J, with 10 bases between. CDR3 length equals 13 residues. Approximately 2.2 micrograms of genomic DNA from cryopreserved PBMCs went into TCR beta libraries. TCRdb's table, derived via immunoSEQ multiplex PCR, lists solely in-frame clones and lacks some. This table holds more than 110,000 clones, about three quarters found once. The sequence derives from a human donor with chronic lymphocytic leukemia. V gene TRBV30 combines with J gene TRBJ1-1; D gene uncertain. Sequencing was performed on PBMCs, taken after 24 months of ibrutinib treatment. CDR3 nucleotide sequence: TGTGCCTGGATGTTGGGTTCGAACACTGAAGCTTTCTTT. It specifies CAWMLGSNTEAFF.